The 27 T cell receptor beta chains presented below share a single source sample, sequenced in a study of blood T cell repertoires in COVID-19. Some clones are missing from TCRdb's copy, which holds only in-frame ones; the method was immunoSEQ multiplex PCR. Seen here are a few hundred thousand clones, around 91% observed once, and the top ten hold around 1.1%. Material for sequencing was PBMCs or T cells enriched from blood (not recorded which). These receptors were taken from a man younger than 40 who had recovered from COVID-19.

The chain carries TRBV19 and TRBJ1-2, with 8 bases fitting TRBD1. The CDR3 runs 14 residues. V trimming: 4 bases; J trimming: 3 bases; junction bases outside the gene matches: 4. CDR1 is LNHDA, CDR2 SQIVND, per germline (reference sequence). The CDR3 region has the DNA TGTGCCAGTAGTAGACAGGGGCTATACTATGGCTACACCTTC. Translated: CASSRQGLYYGYTF.

This chain links TRBV5-1 with TRBJ2-7; no firm D call. V was cut by 2 bases and J by 3 bases, with 9 bases left in between. In germline, CDR1 is SGHRS, CDR2 YFSETQ. This CDR3 has 13 amino acids. The CDR3 DNA sequence: TGCGCCAGCAGCTTCGACCTAGGCTACGAGCAGTACTTC. Translated: CASSFDLGYEQYF.

The chain is built from TRBV2 and TRBJ1-1; D gene uncertain. This CDR3 is 15 amino acids long. Trimming removed 3 bases from V and 3 bases from J, with 14 bases in between. CDR1 is SNHLY, CDR2 FYNNEI, per germline. DNA of the CDR3: TGTGCCAGCAGTGAGGGAGACCCCGCGTACACTGAAGCTTTCTTT. It codes for CASSEGDPAYTEAFF.

The rearrangement joins TRBV11-2 to TRBJ1-4; 7 bases match TRBD1. The germline CDR1 and CDR2 sequences are SGHAT and FQNNGV. The junction had 8 bases not matched to a gene; V was cut back by 5 bases and J by 8 bases. This CDR3 has 14 amino acids. The CDR3 coding sequence is TGTGCCAGCAGCGATCAGGGGGGACGGGAAAAACTGTTTTTT. Encoded protein: CASSDQGGREKLFF. Filled out from reference TRBV11-2 and TRBJ1-4, the complete variable domain reads EAGVAQSPRYKIIEKRQSVAFWCNPISGHATLYWYQQILGQGPKLLIQFQNNGVVDDSQLPKDRFSAERLKGVDSTLKIQPAKLEDSAVYLCASSDQGGREKLFFGSGTQLSVL.

J is TRBJ1-1 and V is TRBV3-1 (or the pseudogene TRBV3-2); D remains unclear. Trimming cost V 4 bases and J 3 bases, with 12 bases left between them. Germline-derived CDR1 and CDR2 are LGHDT and YNNKEL (reference sequence). The CDR3 contains 14 residues. The CDR3 spells CASSLLQQHTEAFF. CDR3 nucleotides: TGTGCCAGCAGCCTCTTACAGCAGCACACTGAAGCTTTCTTT.

The gene calls are TRBV6-5 and TRBJ2-1; possibly TRBD2 for D (6 bases). This CDR3 is 12 amino acids long. CDR1 is MNHEY, CDR2 SVGAGI, per germline. V lost 1 base and J lost 8, with 6 bases in between. The CDR3 loop reads CASSYWGDEQFF. CDR3 sequence (DNA): TGTGCCAGCAGTTACTGGGGGGATGAGCAGTTCTTC.

This clone was found a few times. The chain couples TRBV29-1 to TRBJ2-5; D remains ambiguous. Germline V gene sequence: CDR1 SQVTM, CDR2 ANQGSEA. The CDR3 extends over 12 amino acids. V was clipped by 2 bases and J by 2 bases, with 6 bases between them. The CDR3 region is CSVEIPQETQYF. In nucleotides, the CDR3 is TGCAGCGTTGAAATCCCGCAAGAGACCCAGTACTTC.

This sequence joins TRBV7-9 and TRBJ2-7; 9 nucleotides line up with TRBD1. Germline V gene sequence: CDR1 SEHNR, CDR2 FQNEAQ (reference sequence). The CDR3 loop spans 14 amino acids. V lost 5 bases to trimming and J lost 2 bases; unmatched junction nucleotides: 4. CDR3 protein: CASSLTGGTYEQYF. The CDR3 DNA follows: TGTGCCAGCAGCCTGACAGGGGGGACCTACGAGCAGTACTTC.

V gene TRBV5-1 combines with J gene TRBJ2-7; D is unclear. The V end lost 6 bases, the J end lost 3 bases, and 16 bases lay between the germline ends. The CDR3 runs to 14 residues. Germline values: CDR1 SGHRS, CDR2 YFSETQ. The CDR3, as DNA: TGCGCCAGCAAGCAAAGTGTCCAAAACTACGAGCAGTACTTC. It yields the protein CASKQSVQNYEQYF.

This sequence joins TRBV4-1 and TRBJ1-3; tentatively, D is TRBD1 (5 bases). Trimming took 3 bases from V and 1 from J, leaving 22 bases between them. This CDR3 is 19 amino acids long. From germline, CDR1 is MGHRA and CDR2 YSYEKL. The CDR3 sequence: CASSHILKPPGSSGNTIYF. CDR3 nucleotides: TGCGCCAGCAGCCATATTTTAAAGCCTCCAGGGTCTTCTGGAAACACCATATATTTT.

J is TRBJ2-1 and V is TRBV5-4; 8 nucleotides line up with TRBD2. Trimming cost V 5 bases and J 9 bases; bases outside gene matches: 16. The CDR3 length is 16 residues. Germline V lookup: CDR1 SGHNT, CDR2 YYREEE (reference sequence). The CDR3 reads CASSPKGIAGTGEQFF. Here the CDR3 DNA reads TGTGCCAGCAGTCCCAAGGGGATAGCGGGAACGGGTGAGCAGTTCTTC. Variable domain in full (rest from reference TRBV5-4 and TRBJ2-1): ETGVTQSPTHLIKTRGQQVTLRCSSQSGHNTVSWYQQALGQGPQFIFQYYREEENGRGNFPPRFSGLQFPNYSSELNVNALELDDSALYLCASSPKGIAGTGEQFFGPGTRLTVL.

A word on this clone: Its ends do not fully match the called genes, so a read error is possible. The chain combines TRBV5-4 with TRBJ2-7; D is uncertain. This CDR3 has 14 amino acids. Germline V CDR1 and CDR2: SGHNT, YYREEE (reference sequence). CDR3 in amino acids: CASSLDGEPYEQYF. CDR3 coding DNA: TGTGCCAGCAGTTTGGACGGAGAACCTTACGAGCAGTACTTC.

The gene calls are TRBV6-5 and TRBJ1-1, with D possibly being TRBD1 (5 bases). There are 13 residues in the CDR3. Trimming stripped 10 bases from V and 0 bases from J, with 12 bases between. Germline V gives CDR1 MNHEY, CDR2 SVGAGI. The chain's CDR3 is CATRGHLNTEAFF. In DNA form, the CDR3 reads TGTGCCACCAGAGGACATCTGAACACTGAAGCTTTCTTT.

V usage is TRBV28 and J usage is TRBJ2-5; 8 bases are a match to TRBD1. The CDR3 is 14 residues long. Germline V gives CDR1 MDHEN, CDR2 SYDVKM. The J segment lost 6 bases and the V segment lost 5 bases, leaving 8 bases of the junction unmatched. This CDR3 reads CASSPDRVAKTQYF. The DNA for the CDR3 is TGTGCCAGCAGTCCGGACAGGGTGGCGAAGACCCAGTACTTC.

V and J are TRBV14 and TRBJ2-5; TRBD1 might be the D (5 bases). Germline V CDR1 and CDR2: SGHDN, FVKESK. The length of the CDR3 is 14 residues. V lost 6 bases to trimming and J lost 5 bases, with 16 bases between them. The CDR3 loop is CASSLQGWRETQYF. CDR3 bases: TGTGCCAGCAGTCTTCAGGGTTGGCGGGAGACCCAGTACTTC.

The J gene is TRBJ1-5, the V gene TRBV28; possible D gene TRBD1, 6 bases. There are 14 residues in the CDR3. Germline CDR1 and CDR2: MDHEN and SYDVKM. Trimming cost V 2 bases and J 5 bases, with 10 bases left between them. The CDR3 protein is CASSLNQGYQPQHF. As DNA, the CDR3 is TGTGCCAGCAGTTTAAATCAGGGGTATCAGCCCCAGCATTTT.

The rearrangement links TRBV11-2 to TRBJ1-3; D is perhaps TRBD1 (5 bases). Germline V gene lookup returns CDR1 SGHAT and CDR2 FQNNGV. CDR3 length equals 13 residues. Trimming cost V 4 bases and J 7 bases, with 11 bases left between them. The CDR3 sequence: CASSSTGLNTIYF. DNA for the CDR3: TGTGCCAGCAGCTCAACGGGACTCAACACCATATATTTT.

This chain connects TRBV7-2 to TRBJ2-1, with D maybe TRBD2 (6 bases). Germline V CDR1 and CDR2: SGHTA, FQGNSA. V lost 5 bases to trimming and J lost 6 bases, with 14 bases between them. The CDR3 extends over 14 amino acids. CDR3 amino acids: CASSPQGLFNEQFF. In nucleotides, the CDR3 is TGTGCCAGCAGCCCCCAGGGACTTTTCAATGAGCAGTTCTTC.

The chain combines TRBV7-9 with TRBJ2-3; 9 nucleotides agree with TRBD1. The germline gives CDR1 SEHNR, CDR2 FQNEAQ (reference sequence). V shed 4 bases and J 2 bases; nucleotides not matched to a gene: 4. The CDR3 loop spans 15 amino acids. DNA of the CDR3: TGTGCCAGCAGCTCCCGGGACAGGGTCACAGATACGCAGTATTTT. Translation: CASSSRDRVTDTQYF.

The CDR3, as DNA: TGTGCCAGCAGCGGGCCCGGGACAGGGGGCAGCGAGCAGTACTTC. It is translated as CASSGPGTGGSEQYF. The chain employs TRBV7-9 and TRBJ2-7, with 12 nucleotides matching TRBD1. CDR1 is SEHNR and CDR2 is FQNEAQ in the germline V gene (reference sequence). V was pared by 5 bases and J by 6 bases, with 8 bases of the junction left unmatched. The CDR3 length is 15 residues.

J is TRBJ2-7 and V is TRBV5-1; 11 bases line up with TRBD1. V shed 4 bases, J shed 3 bases, and the junction held 6 bases outside the gene matches. In germline, CDR1 is SGHRS, CDR2 YFSETQ. The CDR3 is 15 residues long. CDR3 residues: CASSATGTGGYEQYF. The CDR3 DNA sequence: TGCGCCAGCAGCGCAACCGGGACAGGGGGCTACGAGCAGTACTTC.

The rearrangement links TRBV10-1 to TRBJ2-1; TRBD2 matches 12 bases. Germline loops: CDR1 WNHNN, CDR2 SYGVQD (reference sequence). V was clipped by 5 bases and J by 4 bases; unmatched bases: 6. CDR3 size: 16 residues. This CDR3 reads CASSRLAGGGYNEQFF. The CDR3 nucleotides are TGCGCCAGCAGTCGGCTAGCGGGAGGGGGGTACAATGAGCAGTTCTTC.

CDR3 bases: TGTGCCTGGTCTTTAGGGGTAAGAGAGACCCAGTACTTC. It specifies CAWSLGVRETQYF. The V gene is TRBV30, the J gene TRBJ2-5, with a weak D call TRBD1 (5 bases). Trimming removed 5 bases at V and 4 bases at J, with 14 bases between. Germline CDR1 GTSNPN, CDR2 SVGIG (reference sequence). The CDR3 is made up of 13 amino acids.

Here the CDR3 reads CASSSPDRGYGYTF. The DNA for the CDR3 is TGTGCCAGCAGCTCACCGGACAGGGGTTATGGCTACACCTTC. J is TRBJ1-2 and V is TRBV7-2, with 9 bases that match TRBD1. The germline CDR1 and CDR2 sequences are SGHTA and FQGNSA. The CDR3 is made up of 14 amino acids. With 4 bases clipped from V and 5 bases from J, the junction kept 5 bases outside the gene matches.

The rearrangement uses TRBV11-1 and TRBJ1-6; D is unclear. In germline, CDR1 is SGHAT, CDR2 FQDESV (reference sequence). The CDR3 spans 15 residues. Trimming pared 0 bases from V and 7 bases from J, leaving 10 bases between. CDR3 DNA: TGTGCCAGCAGCTTAGCGGAGCTCGTAAATTCACCCCTCCACTTT. It specifies CASSLAELVNSPLHF.

The rearrangement joins TRBV2 to TRBJ2-1; D is uncertain. Germline CDR1 and CDR2: SNHLY and FYNNEI. This CDR3 spans 13 amino acids. Trimming took 6 bases from V and 9 from J, leaving 15 bases between them. The CDR3 sequence is CASSAPSSIEQFF. The CDR3 DNA reads as TGTGCCAGCAGCGCCCCCTCTAGTATTGAGCAGTTCTTC.

V usage is TRBV6-5 and J usage is TRBJ2-2; D is perhaps TRBD2 (5 bases). The germline CDR1 and CDR2 sequences are MNHEY and SVGAGI. The CDR3 loop spans 15 amino acids. Trimming cost V 0 bases and J 8 bases, with 13 bases left between them. The CDR3 region is CASSYSSSETGELFF. The CDR3 DNA sequence: TGTGCCAGCAGTTACTCGAGTAGCGAGACGGGGGAGCTGTTTTTT.